The clone carrying this T cell receptor (beta chain) was found many times. Its antigen is currently unknown. This specimen belongs to a study of T cells in Graves' hyperthyroidism and ophthalmopathy. Study-level findings and limits: Among clonotypes expanded in thyroid above 0.001, most were also found in blood. Ophthalmopathy was predicted by the model a median of 6.5 months ahead of onset.

Stable Graves' hyperthyroidism denoted no ophthalmopathy progression over 18 months. Diagnostic decisions used clinical symptoms, serum thyroxine and TRAb, thyroid ultrasound and orbital computed tomography. TCR beta CDR3 regions were amplified from RNA. The HTBI primer set drove a first-round RT-PCR of the TCR CDR3. TCRdb processed the multiplex PCR reads anew with MiXCR; each CDR3 protein has one entry. The table lists around 290,000 distinct CDR3 sequences, around 15% of them singletons, with under 8% in the top ten. Between the trimmed V and J ends, which lost 5 bases and 1 base, there was a span of 14 bases. Germline V gene lookup returns CDR1 SEHNR and CDR2 FQNEAQ (reference sequence). This CDR3 contains 15 residues.

Sequencing was performed on blood. The source of this sequence is a middle-aged woman with Graves' hyperthyroidism. The chain couples TRBV7-9 to TRBJ1-2; no clear D gene. The CDR3 DNA sequence: TGTGCCAGCAGCCCCCGGTCAAGCGGTAACTATGGCTACACCTTC. It translates to CASSPRSSGNYGYTF.